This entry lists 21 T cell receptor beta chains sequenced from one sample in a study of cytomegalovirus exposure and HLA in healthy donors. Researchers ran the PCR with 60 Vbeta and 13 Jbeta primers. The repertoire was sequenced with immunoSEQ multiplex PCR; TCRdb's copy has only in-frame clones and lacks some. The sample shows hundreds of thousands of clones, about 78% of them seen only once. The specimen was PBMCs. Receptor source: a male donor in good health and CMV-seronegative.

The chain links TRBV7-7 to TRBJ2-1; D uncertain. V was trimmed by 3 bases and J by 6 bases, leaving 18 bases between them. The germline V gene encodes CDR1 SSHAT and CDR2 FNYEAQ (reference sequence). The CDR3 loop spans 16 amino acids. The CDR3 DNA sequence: TGTGCCAGCAGCTTGCTCACCTACCCCCCTCTCAATGAGCAGTTCTTC. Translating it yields CASSLLTYPPLNEQFF.

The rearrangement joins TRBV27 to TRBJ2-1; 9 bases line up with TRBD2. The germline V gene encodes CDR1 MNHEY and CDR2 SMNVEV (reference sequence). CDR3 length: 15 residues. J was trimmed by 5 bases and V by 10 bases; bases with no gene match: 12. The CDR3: CAIGMASGTHNEQFF. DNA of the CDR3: TGTGCCATAGGCATGGCTAGCGGGACCCACAATGAGCAGTTCTTC.

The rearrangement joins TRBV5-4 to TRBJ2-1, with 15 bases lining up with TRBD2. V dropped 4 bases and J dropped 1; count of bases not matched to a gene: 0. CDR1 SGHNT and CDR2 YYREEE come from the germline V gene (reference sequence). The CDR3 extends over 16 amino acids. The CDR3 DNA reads TGTGCCAGCAGCGGGACTAGCGGGAGGTCCTACAATGAGCAGTTCTTC. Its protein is CASSGTSGRSYNEQFF.

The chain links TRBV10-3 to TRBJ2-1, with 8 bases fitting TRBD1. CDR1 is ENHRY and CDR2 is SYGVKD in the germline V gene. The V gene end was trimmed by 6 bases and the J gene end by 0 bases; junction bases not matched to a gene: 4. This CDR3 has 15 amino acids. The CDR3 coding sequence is TGTGCCATCAGGGCAGACAGGGGCTCCTACAATGAGCAGTTCTTC. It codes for CAIRADRGSYNEQFF.

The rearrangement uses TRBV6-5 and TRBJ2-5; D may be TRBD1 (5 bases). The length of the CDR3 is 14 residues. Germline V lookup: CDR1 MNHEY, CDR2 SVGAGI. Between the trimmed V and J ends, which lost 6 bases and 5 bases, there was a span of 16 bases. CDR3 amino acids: CASSPRPAGETQYF. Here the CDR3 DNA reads TGTGCCAGCAGCCCTCGCCCAGCAGGGGAGACCCAGTACTTC.

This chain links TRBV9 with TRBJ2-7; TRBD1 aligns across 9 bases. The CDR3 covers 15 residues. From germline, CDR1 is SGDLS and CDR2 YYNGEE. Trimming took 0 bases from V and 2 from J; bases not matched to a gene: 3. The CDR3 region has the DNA TGTGCCAGCAGCGTAGGGGGGACAGGGACCTACGAGCAGTACTTC. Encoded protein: CASSVGGTGTYEQYF.

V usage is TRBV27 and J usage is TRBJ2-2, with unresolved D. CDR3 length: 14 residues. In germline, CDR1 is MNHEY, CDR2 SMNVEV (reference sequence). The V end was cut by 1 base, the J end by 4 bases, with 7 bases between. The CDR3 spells CASSLLRVTGELFF. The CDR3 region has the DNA TGTGCCAGCAGTTTATTACGCGTCACCGGGGAGCTGTTTTTT.

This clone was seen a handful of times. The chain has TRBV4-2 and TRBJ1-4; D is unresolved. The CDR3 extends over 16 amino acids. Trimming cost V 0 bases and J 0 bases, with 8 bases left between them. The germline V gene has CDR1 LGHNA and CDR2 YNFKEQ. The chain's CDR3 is CASSQESVATNEKLFF. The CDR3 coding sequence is TGTGCCAGCAGCCAAGAATCGGTTGCAACTAATGAAAAACTGTTTTTT.

The CDR3 here is CASSNRQGYEQYF. The CDR3 DNA sequence: TGTGCCAGCAGCAACCGACAGGGATACGAGCAGTACTTC. This chain uses TRBV11-2 with TRBJ2-7; the match to TRBD1 covers 7 bases. Per germline, CDR1 SGHAT and CDR2 FQNNGV. V was clipped by 5 bases and J by 4 bases; unmatched bases: 5. CDR3 length: 13 residues. Complete variable domain (other parts from reference TRBV11-2 and TRBJ2-7): EAGVAQSPRYKIIEKRQSVAFWCNPISGHATLYWYQQILGQGPKLLIQFQNNGVVDDSQLPKDRFSAERLKGVDSTLKIQPAKLEDSAVYLCASSNRQGYEQYFGPGTRLTVT.

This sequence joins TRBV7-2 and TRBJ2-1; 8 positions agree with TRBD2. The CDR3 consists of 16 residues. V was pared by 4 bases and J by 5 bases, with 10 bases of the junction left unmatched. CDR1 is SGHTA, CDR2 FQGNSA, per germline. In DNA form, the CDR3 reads TGTGCCAGCAGCTCAGAGCGGGAGCTTCCCCACAATGAGCAGTTCTTC. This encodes CASSSERELPHNEQFF.

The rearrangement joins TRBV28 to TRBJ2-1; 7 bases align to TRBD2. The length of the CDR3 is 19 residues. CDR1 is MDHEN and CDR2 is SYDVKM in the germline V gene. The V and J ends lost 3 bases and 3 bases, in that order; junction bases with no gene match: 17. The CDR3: CASSLLWGGEGEGYNEQFF. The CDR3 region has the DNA TGTGCCAGCAGTTTGCTTTGGGGAGGGGAGGGAGAGGGCTACAATGAGCAGTTCTTC. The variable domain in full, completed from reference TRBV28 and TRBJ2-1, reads DVKVTQSSRYLVKRTGEKVFLECVQDMDHENMFWYRQDPGLGLRLIYFSYDVKMKEKGDIPEGYSVSREKKERFSLILESASTNQTSMYLCASSLLWGGEGEGYNEQFFGPGTRLTVL.

As DNA, the CDR3 is TGTGCCAGCAGCTCCCCCCTAAGTTTCCGCGGGTATAGCACAGATACGCAGTATTTT. This sequence encodes CASSSPLSFRGYSTDTQYF. V is TRBV7-9 and J is TRBJ2-3; weak D call: TRBD2 (5 bases). The CDR3 consists of 19 residues. V was pared by 4 bases and J by 0 bases, with 23 bases between. Germline CDR1 is SEHNR and CDR2 is FQNEAQ (reference sequence).

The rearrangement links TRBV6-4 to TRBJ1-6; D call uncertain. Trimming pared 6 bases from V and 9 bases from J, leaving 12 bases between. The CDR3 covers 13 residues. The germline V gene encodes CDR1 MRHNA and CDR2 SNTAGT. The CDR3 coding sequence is TGTGCCAGCAGCCATACGGTCGTTTCACCCCTCCACTTT. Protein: CASSHTVVSPLHF.

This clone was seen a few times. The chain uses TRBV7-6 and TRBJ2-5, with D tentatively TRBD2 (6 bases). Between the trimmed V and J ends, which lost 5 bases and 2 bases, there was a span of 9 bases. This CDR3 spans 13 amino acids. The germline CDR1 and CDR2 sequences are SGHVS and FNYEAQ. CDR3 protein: CASSRDFQETQYF. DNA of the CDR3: TGTGCCAGCAGCCGGGACTTTCAAGAGACCCAGTACTTC.

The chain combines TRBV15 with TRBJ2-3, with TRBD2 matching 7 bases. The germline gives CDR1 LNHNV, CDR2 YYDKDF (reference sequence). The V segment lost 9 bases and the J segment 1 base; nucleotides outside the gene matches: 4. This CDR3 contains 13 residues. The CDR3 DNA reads TGTGCCACAGGGGCGGGGGGCACAGATACGCAGTATTTT. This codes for CATGAGGTDTQYF.

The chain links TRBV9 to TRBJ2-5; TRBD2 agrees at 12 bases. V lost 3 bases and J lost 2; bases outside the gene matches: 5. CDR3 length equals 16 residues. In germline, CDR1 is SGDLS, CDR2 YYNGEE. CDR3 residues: CASSAGLAGRQETQYF. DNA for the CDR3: TGTGCCAGCAGCGCCGGACTAGCGGGACGTCAAGAGACCCAGTACTTC.

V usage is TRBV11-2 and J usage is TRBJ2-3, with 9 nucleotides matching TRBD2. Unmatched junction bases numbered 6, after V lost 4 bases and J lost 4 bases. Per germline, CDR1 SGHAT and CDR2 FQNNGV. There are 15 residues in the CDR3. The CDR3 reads CASSWREGGADTQYF. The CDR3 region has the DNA TGTGCCAGCAGCTGGCGGGAGGGTGGGGCAGATACGCAGTATTTT.

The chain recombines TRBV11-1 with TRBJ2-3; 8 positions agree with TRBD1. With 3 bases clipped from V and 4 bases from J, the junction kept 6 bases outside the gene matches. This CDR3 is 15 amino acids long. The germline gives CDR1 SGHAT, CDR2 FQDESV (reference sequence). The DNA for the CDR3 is TGTGCCAGCAGCTTTATTTACAGGGGGGCAGATACGCAGTATTTT. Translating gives CASSFIYRGADTQYF.

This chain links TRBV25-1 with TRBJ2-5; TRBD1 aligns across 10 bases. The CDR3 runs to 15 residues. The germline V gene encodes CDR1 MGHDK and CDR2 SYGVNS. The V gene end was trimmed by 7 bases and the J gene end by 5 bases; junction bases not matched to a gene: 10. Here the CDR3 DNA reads TGTGCCAGCAACGGAATGGGACAGGGGAGGGAGACCCAGTACTTC. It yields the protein CASNGMGQGRETQYF.

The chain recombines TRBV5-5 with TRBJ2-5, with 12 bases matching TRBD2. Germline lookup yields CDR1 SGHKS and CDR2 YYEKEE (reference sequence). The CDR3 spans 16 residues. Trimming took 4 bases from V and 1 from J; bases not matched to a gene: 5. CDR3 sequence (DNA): TGTGCCAGCAGCATGGGACTAGCGGGTCTCCAAGAGACCCAGTACTTC. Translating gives CASSMGLAGLQETQYF. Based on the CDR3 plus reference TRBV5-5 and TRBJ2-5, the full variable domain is DAGVTQSPTHLIKTRGQQVTLRCSPISGHKSVSWYQQVLGQGPQFIFQYYEKEERGRGNFPDRFSARQFPNYSSELNVNALLLGDSALYLCASSMGLAGLQETQYFGPGTRLLVL.

CDR3 residues: CASSLAGGYHYGYTF. CDR3 bases: TGTGCCAGCAGCTTGGCAGGGGGTTATCACTATGGCTACACCTTC. This chain joins TRBV5-6 and TRBJ1-2, with TRBD1 matching over 7 bases. The CDR3 runs 15 residues. Trimming removed 0 bases from V and 3 bases from J; junction bases left unmatched: 5. Germline lookup yields CDR1 SGHDT and CDR2 YYEEEE.